A single sample is the source of the 11 T cell receptor beta chains below, sequenced in a study of molecular identifiers for immune sequencing clone quantification. TCRdb recomputed calls from the PCR reads with MiXCR, one row per CDR3 protein. Of some 88,000 distinct CDR3 sequences in the sample, under 25% are singletons; the top ten hold approximately 0.99%. The sequenced sample consisted of naive CD8+ T cells from blood, with Jurkat cell RNA spiked in. Indicated subset: FACS-sorted CD8+CD4-CCR7+CD45RA+ naive T cells. These receptors were obtained from a human donor in good health. Some libraries in this study had Jurkat cell RNA spiked in.

This clonotype was observed a handful of times. The genes are TRBV27 and TRBJ2-1; 15 positions match TRBD2. The CDR3 loop spans 14 amino acids. Germline CDR1 MNHEY, CDR2 SMNVEV (reference sequence). V shed 4 bases and J 9 bases; nucleotides not matched to a gene: 1. This CDR3 reads CASSWGLAGGEQFF. The CDR3 coding sequence is TGTGCCAGCAGTTGGGGACTAGCGGGGGGTGAGCAGTTCTTC.

This rearrangement joins TRBV9 to TRBJ2-1; 9 nucleotides agree with TRBD1. This CDR3 contains 16 residues. With V trimmed by 4 bases and J by 9 bases, 14 bases remained unmatched. Per the germline V gene, CDR1 is SGDLS and CDR2 is YYNGEE. CDR3 amino acids: CASSPTPGQGSSEQFF. The CDR3 nucleotides read TGTGCCAGCAGCCCCACTCCGGGACAGGGATCGAGTGAGCAGTTCTTC.

This clonotype has a count of ten or more. The chain carries TRBV20-1 and TRBJ1-1, with D unresolved. V was clipped by 2 bases and J by 1 base, with 11 bases between them. The CDR3 extends over 14 amino acids. From germline, CDR1 is DFQATT and CDR2 SNEGSKA (reference sequence). The CDR3 region has the DNA TGCAGTGCTAGACATTACGAACAGAACACTGAAGCTTTCTTT. This sequence encodes CSARHYEQNTEAFF.

On this clonotype: A much more abundant neighbour one base away suggests this may be a read error. The rearrangement uses TRBV6-1 and TRBJ2-7; D remains unclear. The V gene lost 4 bases and the J gene lost 3 bases, with 13 bases spanning the gap. The germline gives CDR1 MNHNS, CDR2 SASEGT. CDR3 length: 14 residues. Here the CDR3 reads CASSVLGGGYEQYF. As DNA, the CDR3 is TGTGCCAGCAGTGTCCTAGGTGGCGGCTACGAGCAGTACTTC.

This clonotype has only a few counts. The genes are TRBV5-1 and TRBJ2-7; TRBD2 aligns across 12 bases. V trimming: 0 bases; J trimming: 5 bases; junction bases outside the gene matches: 15. The CDR3 has 19 amino acids. Per germline, CDR1 SGHRS and CDR2 YFSETQ. CDR3 bases: TGCGCCAGCAGCTTGGTCGGTCTAGCGGGGGGGCCGGTGGTCGACGAGCAGTACTTC. It is translated as CASSLVGLAGGPVVDEQYF. Drawing the rest from reference TRBV5-1 and TRBJ2-7, the complete variable domain is KAGVTQTPRYLIKTRGQQVTLSCSPISGHRSVSWYQQTPGQGLQFLFEYFSETQRNKGNFPGRFSGRQFSNSRSEMNVSTLELGDSALYLCASSLVGLAGGPVVDEQYFGPGTRLTVT.

Comment on this clonotype: The missing conserved phenylalanine or tryptophan at the end of this CDR3 makes a read error likely. The chain combines TRBV5-5 with TRBJ2-7; TRBD2 matches 8 bases. V dropped 6 bases and J dropped 7; count of bases not matched to a gene: 12. CDR3 length equals 14 residues. Germline V lookup: CDR1 SGHKS, CDR2 YYEKEE (reference sequence). The CDR3 region has the DNA TGTGCCAGCACCCGGCCGGGAGGGCCAAGGGAGCAGTACCTC. It codes for CASTRPGGPREQYL.

Concerning this clonotype itself: This may arise from a read error, as a much more abundant clone is one base away. This chain joins TRBV12-3 or TRBV12-4 and TRBJ2-7; D may be TRBD1 (5 bases). This CDR3 spans 12 amino acids. For the CDR3, the DNA is TGTGCCAGCAGTAGGGGTAGCTACGAGCAGTGCTTC. Translating gives CASSRGSYEQCF.

A word on this clonotype: It may be a read error: a sequence one base away is much more abundant. V and J are TRBV29-1 and TRBJ1-1; weak D call: TRBD1 (6 bases). In germline, CDR1 is SQVTM, CDR2 ANQGSEA. The V end lost 7 bases, the J end lost 8 bases, and 17 bases lay between the germline ends. This CDR3 contains 12 residues. CDR3 in DNA: TGCAGCGCCCAAGGGGGGGCAGCAGAAGCTTTCTTT. Translating gives CSAQGGAAEAFF.

This clonotype was observed many times. This sequence joins TRBV20-1 and TRBJ1-5; perhaps TRBD1 as D (5 bases). CDR1 is DFQATT and CDR2 is SNEGSKA in the germline V gene (reference sequence). Trimming left V 1 base short and J 8 bases short, with 21 bases between. CDR3 length: 16 residues. The CDR3 DNA reads as TGCAGTGCTAGAGGGATGAAGGGGTCCGTTCGGGAGCCCCAGCATTTT. This gives the protein CSARGMKGSVREPQHF.

In this sample, this clonotype turned up many times. This chain uses TRBV10-2 with TRBJ1-4; D gene uncertain. The CDR3 spans 11 residues. Trimming took off 9 bases at V and 6 bases at J, with 8 bases between the two ends. The germline V gene has CDR1 WSHSY and CDR2 SAAADI. CDR3 loop: CASGEYEKLFF. The CDR3 region has the DNA TGCGCCAGTGGGGAGTATGAAAAACTGTTTTTT.

This clonotype was detected only a few times. The chain has TRBV6-5 and TRBJ1-2; no clear D gene. The CDR3 is made up of 12 amino acids. Germline CDR1 reads MNHEY; CDR2 reads SVGAGI. Trimming cost V 2 bases and J 7 bases, with 8 bases left between them. The CDR3, as DNA: TGTGCCAGCAGTTACGGTCCGTCTGGCTACACCTTC. It encodes CASSYGPSGYTF.